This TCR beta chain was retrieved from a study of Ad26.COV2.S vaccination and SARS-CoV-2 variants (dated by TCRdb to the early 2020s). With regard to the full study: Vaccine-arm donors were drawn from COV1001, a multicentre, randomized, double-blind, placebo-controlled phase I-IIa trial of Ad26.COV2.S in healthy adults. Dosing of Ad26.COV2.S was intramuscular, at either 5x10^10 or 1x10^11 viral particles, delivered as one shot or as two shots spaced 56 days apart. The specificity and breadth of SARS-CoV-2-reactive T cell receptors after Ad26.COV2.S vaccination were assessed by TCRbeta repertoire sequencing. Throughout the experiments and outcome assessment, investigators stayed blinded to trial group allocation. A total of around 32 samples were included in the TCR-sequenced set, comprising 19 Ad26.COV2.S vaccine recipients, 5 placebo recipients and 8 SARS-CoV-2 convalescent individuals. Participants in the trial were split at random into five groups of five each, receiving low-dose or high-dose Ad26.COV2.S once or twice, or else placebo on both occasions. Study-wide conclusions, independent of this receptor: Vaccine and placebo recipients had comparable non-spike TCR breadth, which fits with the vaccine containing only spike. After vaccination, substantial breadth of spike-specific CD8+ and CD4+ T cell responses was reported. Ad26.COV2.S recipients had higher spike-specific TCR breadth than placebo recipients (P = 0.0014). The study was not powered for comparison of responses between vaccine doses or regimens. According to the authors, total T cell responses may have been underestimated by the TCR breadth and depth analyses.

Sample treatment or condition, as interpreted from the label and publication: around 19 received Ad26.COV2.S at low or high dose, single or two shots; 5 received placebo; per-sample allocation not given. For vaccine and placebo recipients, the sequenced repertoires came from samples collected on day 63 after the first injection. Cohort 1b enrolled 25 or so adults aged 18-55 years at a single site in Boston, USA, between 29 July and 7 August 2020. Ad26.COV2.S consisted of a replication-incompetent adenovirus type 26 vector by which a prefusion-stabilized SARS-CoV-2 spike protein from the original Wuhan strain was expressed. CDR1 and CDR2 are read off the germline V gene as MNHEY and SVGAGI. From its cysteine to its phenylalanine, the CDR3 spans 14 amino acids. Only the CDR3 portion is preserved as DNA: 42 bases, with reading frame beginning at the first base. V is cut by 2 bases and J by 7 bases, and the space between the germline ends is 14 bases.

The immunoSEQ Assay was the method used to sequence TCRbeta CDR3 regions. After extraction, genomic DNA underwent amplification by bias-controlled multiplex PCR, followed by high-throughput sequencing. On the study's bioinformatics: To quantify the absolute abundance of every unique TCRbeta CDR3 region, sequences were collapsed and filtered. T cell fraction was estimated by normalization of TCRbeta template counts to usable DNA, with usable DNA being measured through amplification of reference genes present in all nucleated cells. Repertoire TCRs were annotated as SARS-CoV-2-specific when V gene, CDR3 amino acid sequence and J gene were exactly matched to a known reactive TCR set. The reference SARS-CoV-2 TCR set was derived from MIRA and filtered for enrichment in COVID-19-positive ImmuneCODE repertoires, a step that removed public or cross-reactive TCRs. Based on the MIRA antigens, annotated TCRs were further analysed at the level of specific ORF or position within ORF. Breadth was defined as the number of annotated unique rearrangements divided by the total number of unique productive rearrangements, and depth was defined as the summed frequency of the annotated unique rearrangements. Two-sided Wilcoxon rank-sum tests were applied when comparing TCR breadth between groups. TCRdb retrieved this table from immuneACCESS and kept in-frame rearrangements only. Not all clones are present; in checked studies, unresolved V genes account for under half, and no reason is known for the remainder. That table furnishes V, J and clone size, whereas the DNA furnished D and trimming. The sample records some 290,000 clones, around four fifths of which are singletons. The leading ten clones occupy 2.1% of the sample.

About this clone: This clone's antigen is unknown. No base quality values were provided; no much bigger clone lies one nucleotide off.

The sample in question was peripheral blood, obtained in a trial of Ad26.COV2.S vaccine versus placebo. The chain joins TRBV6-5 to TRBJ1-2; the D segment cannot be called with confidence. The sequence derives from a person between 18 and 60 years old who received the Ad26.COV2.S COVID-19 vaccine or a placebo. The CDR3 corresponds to CASSYGVRIRGYTF. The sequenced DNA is TGTGCCAGCAGTTACGGGGTCAGGATTCGTGGCTACACCTTC.